The 22 T cell receptor beta chains presented below share a single source sample, sequenced in a study of cytomegalovirus exposure and HLA in healthy donors. This PCR relied on a set of 60 Vbeta primers and 13 Jbeta primers. Generated by immunoSEQ multiplex PCR, the TCRdb table keeps only in-frame clones and is missing some. The sample has fewer than 150,000 clones; over 60% are singletons. The sample comprised PBMCs. All receptors come from a woman in her 50s in good health and CMV-seronegative.

V and J are TRBV15 and TRBJ2-7; D not certain. Per the germline V gene, CDR1 is LNHNV and CDR2 is YYDKDF (reference sequence). The ends were cut back, 4 bases at V and 6 bases at J, with 10 bases in the middle. CDR3 length: 12 amino acids. The CDR3 bases are TGTGCCACCAGCACCCTAAATGGCGAGCAGTACTTC. It is translated as CATSTLNGEQYF. The entire variable domain, with the rest obtained from reference TRBV15 and TRBJ2-7, is as follows: DAMVIQNPRYQVTQFGKPVTLSCSQTLNHNVMYWYQQKSSQAPKLLFHYYDKDFNNEADTPDNFQSRRPNTSFCFLDIRSPGLGDTAMYLCATSTLNGEQYFGPGTRLTVT.

The chain employs TRBV5-1 and TRBJ2-7; 13 bases are shared with TRBD2. Germline CDR1 SGHRS, CDR2 YFSETQ. Trimming cost V 2 bases and J 5 bases; bases outside gene matches: 7. The CDR3 consists of 16 residues. In DNA form, the CDR3 reads TGCGCCAGCAGCTTACCTACTAGCGGGGGGGCAGACGAGCAGTACTTC. Amino acid sequence: CASSLPTSGGADEQYF.

The chain employs TRBV5-1 and TRBJ2-5; D ambiguous. Germline V lookup: CDR1 SGHRS, CDR2 YFSETQ. The CDR3 is made up of 12 amino acids. The germline V and J ends were trimmed by 0 bases and 5 bases, with 5 bases remaining between them. The CDR3 DNA reads TGCGCCAGCAGCTTGGTAGAGGAGACCCAGTACTTC. Translation gives CASSLVEETQYF.

This clone was observed a few times. This chain joins TRBV6-6 and TRBJ2-1, with 12 nucleotides matching TRBD2. Unmatched junction bases numbered 3, after V lost 8 bases and J lost 4 bases. The CDR3 has 14 amino acids. From germline, CDR1 is MNHNY and CDR2 SVGAGI (reference sequence). The CDR3 nucleotides read TGTGCCAGCGCTAGCGGGGGGGCTTACAATGAGCAGTTCTTC. Translating gives CASASGGAYNEQFF.

This clone was detected once. V usage is TRBV29-1 and J usage is TRBJ1-1; maybe TRBD1 (5 bases). The V and J ends lost 6 bases and 4 bases respectively, with 15 bases between them. Germline CDR1 and CDR2: SQVTM and ANQGSEA. The CDR3 spans 13 residues. The CDR3 DNA reads TGCAGCGTAAGTAGGGCTAGGGGCACTGAAGCTTTCTTT. Translating gives CSVSRARGTEAFF.

The rearrangement uses TRBV2 and TRBJ2-3; D gene uncertain. Germline values: CDR1 SNHLY, CDR2 FYNNEI. The V and J ends lost 8 bases and 0 bases respectively, with 15 bases between them. The CDR3 has 15 amino acids. The CDR3 bases are TGTGCCAGCCACCTGGAGCTAGATAGCACAGATACGCAGTATTTT. Amino acid sequence: CASHLELDSTDTQYF.

The V and J genes are TRBV6-5 and TRBJ2-7; the match to TRBD1 covers 8 bases. This CDR3 is built from 14 residues. Germline V gene sequence: CDR1 MNHEY, CDR2 SVGAGI. J gave up 2 bases and V 4 bases, and 4 bases lay outside the gene matches. CDR3 DNA: TGTGCCAGCAGTTTCAGGACAGGGCCCTACGAGCAGTACTTC. It is translated as CASSFRTGPYEQYF.

The chain employs TRBV7-9 and TRBJ1-2; no firm D call. CDR1 is SEHNR and CDR2 is FQNEAQ in the germline V gene (reference sequence). V dropped 2 bases and J dropped 4 bases, with 11 bases sitting between them. This CDR3 has 14 amino acids. As DNA, the CDR3 is TGTGCCAGCAGCTTAATGGGAGGGAGCTATGGCTACACCTTC. Translation: CASSLMGGSYGYTF.

This clone occurred a few times. The rearrangement links TRBV7-9 to TRBJ2-7; tentatively, D is TRBD1 (6 bases). Trimming pared 5 bases from V and 5 bases from J, leaving 16 bases between. The CDR3 sequence is 14 residues long. Germline CDR1 and CDR2: SEHNR and FQNEAQ (reference sequence). The CDR3 nucleotides are TGTGCCAGCAGCCCCAGGGGACAATCGGACGAGCAGTACTTC. This codes for CASSPRGQSDEQYF.

The chain carries TRBV10-2 and TRBJ1-6; tentative D call: TRBD1 (6 bases). This CDR3 region has 16 residues. Trimming removed 2 bases at V and 0 bases at J, with 8 bases between. Germline values: CDR1 WSHSY, CDR2 SAAADI. CDR3 coding DNA: TGCGCCAGCAGTGAGACAGGGAGCTCCTATAATTCACCCCTCCACTTT. Translated, it gives CASSETGSSYNSPLHF.

This clone was seen more than once but under ten times. The CDR3 reads CASSGRGDTAETQYF. CDR3 DNA: TGCGCCAGCAGCGGACGAGGGGACACCGCGGAGACCCAGTACTTC. The chain couples TRBV5-1 to TRBJ2-5; TRBD1 is a possible D gene (6 bases). Trimming removed 4 bases at V and 5 bases at J, with 18 bases between. This CDR3 region has 15 residues. Germline lookup yields CDR1 SGHRS and CDR2 YFSETQ.

V and J are TRBV7-2 and TRBJ2-3, with D possibly matching TRBD1 (6 bases). CDR3 length: 15 amino acids. Germline V gives CDR1 SGHTA, CDR2 FQGNSA. V was trimmed by 5 bases and J by 1 base, leaving 13 bases between them. CDR3 in amino acids: CASSPWGPGTDTQYF. The DNA for the CDR3 is TGTGCCAGCAGCCCCTGGGGGCCTGGCACAGATACGCAGTATTTT. The full variable domain, its missing parts supplied by reference TRBV7-2 and TRBJ2-3, is GAGVSQSPSNKVTEKGKDVELRCDPISGHTALYWYRQSLGQGLEFLIYFQGNSAPDKSGLPSDRFSAERTGGSVSTLTIQRTQQEDSAVYLCASSPWGPGTDTQYFGPGTRLTVL.

This chain uses TRBV6-1 with TRBJ1-2, with 10 bases that match TRBD1. Germline V gene data show CDR1 as MNHNS and CDR2 as SASEGT. The V and J ends lost 6 bases and 2 bases, in that order; junction bases with no gene match: 3. The CDR3 is 14 residues long. CDR3 sequence: CASRPDRGNYGYTF. DNA for the CDR3: TGTGCCAGCAGACCGGACAGGGGGAACTATGGCTACACCTTC.

The rearrangement links TRBV7-9 to TRBJ2-3, with 8 bases identical to TRBD2. The CDR3 is 15 residues long. Germline values: CDR1 SEHNR, CDR2 FQNEAQ (reference sequence). V was clipped by 9 bases and J by 6 bases; unmatched bases: 14. CDR3 amino acids: CASRGGLLTRDTQYF. DNA for the CDR3: TGTGCCAGTCGGGGGGGGCTCCTGACCAGGGATACGCAGTATTTT. Full variable domain (rest looked up from reference TRBV7-9 and TRBJ2-3): DTGVSQNPRHKITKRGQNVTFRCDPISEHNRLYWYRQTLGQGPEFLTYFQNEAQLEKSRLLSDRFSAERPKGSFSTLEIQRTEQGDSAMYLCASRGGLLTRDTQYFGPGTRLTVL.

J is TRBJ1-1 and V is TRBV7-9, with 7 bases lining up with TRBD1. The CDR3 is made up of 15 amino acids. With 1 base clipped from V and 8 bases from J, the junction kept 10 bases outside the gene matches. CDR1 SEHNR and CDR2 FQNEAQ come from the germline V gene (reference sequence). This CDR3 is CASSLGSAGGREAFF. The CDR3 region has the DNA TGTGCCAGCAGCTTAGGATCTGCAGGGGGACGCGAAGCTTTCTTT.

This chain links TRBV7-2 with TRBJ1-6; maybe TRBD1 (5 bases). The CDR3 spans 16 residues. CDR1 is SGHTA and CDR2 is FQGNSA in the germline V gene. V was cut by 8 bases and J by 0 bases, with 14 bases left in between. This CDR3 reads CASRWGRSSYNSPLHF. CDR3 sequence (DNA): TGTGCCAGCCGCTGGGGGAGGAGCTCCTATAATTCACCCCTCCACTTT.

The chain links TRBV19 to TRBJ1-2; unclear D gene. Between the trimmed V and J ends, which lost 9 bases and 8 bases, there was a span of 28 bases. This CDR3 region has 16 residues. In germline, CDR1 is LNHDA, CDR2 SQIVND (reference sequence). The CDR3 nucleotides are TGTGCCAGCAAAGTGACTCTCGGCGGCGGTATTGGAGGCTACACCTTC. It specifies CASKVTLGGGIGGYTF.

The chain links TRBV30 to TRBJ1-5; D possibly corresponds to TRBD1 (5 bases). The ends were cut back, 0 bases at V and 7 bases at J, with 13 bases in the middle. Germline V lookup: CDR1 GTSNPN, CDR2 SVGIG (reference sequence). The CDR3 is 14 residues long. The CDR3 sequence is CAWSVGVDDQPQHF. The CDR3 nucleotides read TGTGCCTGGAGTGTAGGGGTAGACGACCAGCCCCAGCATTTT.

This clone was observed once. The gene calls are TRBV6-5 and TRBJ2-1; 9 nucleotides line up with TRBD2. From germline, CDR1 is MNHEY and CDR2 SVGAGI. The CDR3 length is 15 residues. V gave up 0 bases and J gave up 8 bases; unmatched junction bases: 5. CDR3 protein: CASSYSWRGGDEQFF. The CDR3 coding sequence is TGTGCCAGCAGTTACTCGTGGCGGGGGGGCGATGAGCAGTTCTTC.

The genes are TRBV5-1 and TRBJ2-7, with TRBD1 matching over 7 bases. The V gene end was trimmed by 0 bases and the J gene end by 1 base; junction bases not matched to a gene: 7. The CDR3 is 16 amino acids. Per germline, CDR1 SGHRS and CDR2 YFSETQ. The CDR3 nucleotides are TGCGCCAGCAGCTTGGAAGGGACAGAGTTTTCCTACGAGCAGTACTTC. This translates into CASSLEGTEFSYEQYF. The variable domain in full, with the rest retrieved from reference TRBV5-1 and TRBJ2-7, is KAGVTQTPRYLIKTRGQQVTLSCSPISGHRSVSWYQQTPGQGLQFLFEYFSETQRNKGNFPGRFSGRQFSNSRSEMNVSTLELGDSALYLCASSLEGTEFSYEQYFGPGTRLTVT.

Only a few counts were recorded for this clone. The chain uses TRBV5-4 and TRBJ2-7; D is uncertain. The germline gives CDR1 SGHNT, CDR2 YYREEE (reference sequence). V was pared by 0 bases and J by 7 bases, with 14 bases between. The CDR3 has 14 amino acids. CDR3 sequence (DNA): TGTGCCAGCAGCTTGGAGCGAGAAACGGGTGAGCAGTACTTC. Translation: CASSLERETGEQYF.

The V and J genes are TRBV11-2 and TRBJ1-5; 8 bases map to TRBD1. V was pared by 8 bases and J by 0 bases, with 12 bases of the junction left unmatched. Germline V gene lookup returns CDR1 SGHAT and CDR2 FQNNGV. The CDR3 extends over 17 amino acids. The CDR3 DNA follows: TGTGCCAGCCCAGGGGGCGGGCTGACATATAGCAATCAGCCCCAGCATTTT. Translation gives CASPGGGLTYSNQPQHF.